This T cell receptor beta chain appears in the sequencing data of a study of tissue T cells after allogeneic stem cell transplantation. The CDR3 contains 12 residues. Germline loops: CDR1 KGHPV, CDR2 FQNQEV (reference sequence). The V gene lost 4 bases and the J gene lost 7 bases, with 5 bases spanning the gap. Of note for this clone: Its antigen is undetermined. The gene names here belong to mouse. The read gets to within 1 residue of the CDR3 end, and the germline J gene fills in the rest.

Profiling relied on immunoSEQ multiplex PCR, and the TCRdb table lists in-frame clones only, not all of them. The sample has 45,000 to 50,000 clones, less than 75% seen once; the top ten hold about 0.7%. Findings and caveats of the study: In patients and mice, blood and spleen missed much of tissue repertoire. Across patients, clones rarely overlapped, yet motif clusters were shared tissue-specifically.

The sequence came from a pool of C57BL/6 mice in good health. The sequenced material came from sorted cells pooled from one or two spleens. J is TRBJ1-6 and V is TRBV26; D call uncertain. TRBJ1-6 is an ORF for which the function is uncertain. CDR3 bases read: TGTGCCAGCAGTCACGGGAATTCGCCCCTCTAC. Translated: CASSHGNSPLY. The full CDR3 protein is CASSHGNSPLYF.